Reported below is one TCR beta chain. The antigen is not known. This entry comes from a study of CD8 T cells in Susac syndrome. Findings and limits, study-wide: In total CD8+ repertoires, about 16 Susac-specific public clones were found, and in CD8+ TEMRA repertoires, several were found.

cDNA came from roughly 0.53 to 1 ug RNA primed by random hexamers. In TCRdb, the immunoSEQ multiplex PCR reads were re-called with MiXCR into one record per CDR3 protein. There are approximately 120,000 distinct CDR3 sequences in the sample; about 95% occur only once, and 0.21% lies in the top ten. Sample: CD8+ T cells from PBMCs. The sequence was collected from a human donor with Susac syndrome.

This chain's CDR3 is CASSHGPSTDTQYF. The CDR3 DNA is TGTGCCAGCAGCCACGGGCCAAGCACAGATACGCAGTATTTT. The chain combines TRBV12-3 or TRBV12-4 with TRBJ2-3, with D hard to call. The CDR3 has 14 amino acids. V was trimmed by 6 bases and J by 0 bases, leaving 10 bases between them.